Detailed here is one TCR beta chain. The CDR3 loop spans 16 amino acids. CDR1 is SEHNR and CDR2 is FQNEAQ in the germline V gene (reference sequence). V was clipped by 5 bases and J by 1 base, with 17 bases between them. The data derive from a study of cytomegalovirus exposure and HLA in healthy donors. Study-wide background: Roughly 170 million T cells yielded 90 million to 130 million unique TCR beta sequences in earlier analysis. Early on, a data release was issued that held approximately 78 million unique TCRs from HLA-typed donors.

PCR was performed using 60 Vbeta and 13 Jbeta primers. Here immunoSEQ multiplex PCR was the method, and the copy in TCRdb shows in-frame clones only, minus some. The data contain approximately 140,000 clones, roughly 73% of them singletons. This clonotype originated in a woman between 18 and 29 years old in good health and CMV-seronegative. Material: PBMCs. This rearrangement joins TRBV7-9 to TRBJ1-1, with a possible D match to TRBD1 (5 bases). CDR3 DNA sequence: TGTGCCAGCAGCCCGGGACGGTGGGGAGGGAACACTGAAGCTTTCTTT. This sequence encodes CASSPGRWGGNTEAFF.